These T cell receptor beta chains were read from a single sample in a study of shared clonotypes between healthy human individuals. Profiling relied on immunoSEQ multiplex PCR, and the TCRdb table lists in-frame clones only, not all of them. Of some 2,500,000 clones detected, roughly 93% appear once; the ten largest clones hold more than 0.35%. Specimen: naive CD4+ T cells from PBMCs. These receptors all come from a young man in good health. Some clones in this sample may be carry-over from other donors' samples. CDR3s include the opening cysteine and the closing phenylalanine or tryptophan. The D gene is left open where the match is weak. Some rows mark clone size as missing; the rest say once, few, many or name a class of expanded clone.

v_gene: TRBV6-1
abundance: -
j_gene: TRBJ2-7
d_gene: -
CDR3aa: CASSERVEQYF
CDR3nt: TGTGCCAGCAGTGAAAGGGTAGAGCAGTACTTC

v_gene: TRBV5-1
abundance: -
j_gene: TRBJ2-7
d_gene: TRBD1
CDR3aa: CASSLAQGAFEQYF
CDR3nt: TGCGCCAGCAGCTTGGCACAGGGGGCTTTCGAGCAGTACTTC

v_gene: TRBV5-4
abundance: -
j_gene: TRBJ2-7
d_gene: -
CDR3aa: CASSSREAPLRQYF
CDR3nt: TGTGCCAGCAGCAGCCGGGAAGCCCCACTACGGCAGTACTTC

v_gene: TRBV5-1
abundance: once
j_gene: TRBJ2-6
d_gene: -
CDR3aa: CASSLASGAGANVLTF
CDR3nt: TGCGCCAGCAGCTTGGCGTCAGGGGCTGGGGCCAACGTCCTGACTTTC

v_gene: TRBV27
abundance: -
j_gene: TRBJ1-3
d_gene: -
CDR3aa: CASSLGRPDSGNTIYF
CDR3nt: TGTGCCAGCAGTTTAGGCCGGCCCGACTCTGGAAACACCATATATTTT

v_gene: TRBV28
abundance: -
j_gene: TRBJ2-7
d_gene: -
CDR3aa: CASSLQSSAVQYF
CDR3nt: TGTGCCAGCAGTTTGCAATCCTCCGCAGTGCAGTACTTC

v_gene: TRBV9
abundance: -
j_gene: TRBJ1-6
d_gene: -
CDR3aa: CASNRGDASSYNSPLHF
CDR3nt: TGTGCCAGCAACCGGGGGGATGCGAGCTCCTATAATTCACCCCTCCACTTT

v_gene: TRBV29-1
abundance: -
j_gene: TRBJ2-7
d_gene: -
CDR3aa: CSVVTPELREQYF
CDR3nt: TGCAGCGTTGTTACACCTGAACTACGCGAGCAGTACTTC

v_gene: TRBV5-4
abundance: -
j_gene: TRBJ1-4
d_gene: -
CDR3aa: CASSTMETGFGEKLFF
CDR3nt: TGTGCCAGCAGCACCATGGAGACAGGCTTCGGAGAAAAACTGTTTTTT

v_gene: TRBV7-2
abundance: once
j_gene: TRBJ2-4
d_gene: -
CDR3aa: CASSLAPVLSEGGIQYF
CDR3nt: TGTGCCAGCAGCTTAGCCCCCGTACTTTCCGAAGGTGGCATTCAGTACTTC

v_gene: TRBV6-4
abundance: -
j_gene: TRBJ2-2
d_gene: -
CDR3aa: CASMNQGGAGELFF
CDR3nt: TGTGCCAGCATGAACCAGGGGGGCGCCGGGGAGCTGTTTTTT

v_gene: TRBV2
abundance: -
j_gene: TRBJ2-3
d_gene: TRBD2
CDR3aa: CASMASGNQDTQYF
CDR3nt: TGTGCCAGCATGGCTAGCGGGAATCAAGATACGCAGTATTTT

v_gene: TRBV29-1
abundance: -
j_gene: TRBJ2-4
d_gene: TRBD2
CDR3aa: CSVGSLSGLAKNIQYF
CDR3nt: TGCAGCGTTGGGAGCCTTAGCGGGCTAGCCAAAAACATTCAGTACTTC

v_gene: TRBV14
abundance: -
j_gene: TRBJ1-1
d_gene: -
CDR3aa: CASSTTGLHTEAFF
CDR3nt: TGTGCCAGCAGCACTACGGGACTACACACTGAAGCTTTCTTT

v_gene: TRBV15
abundance: -
j_gene: TRBJ2-7
d_gene: -
CDR3aa: CATSRSSGPGYEQYF
CDR3nt: TGTGCCACCAGCAGGAGCTCGGGCCCCGGATACGAGCAGTACTTC

v_gene: TRBV28
abundance: -
j_gene: TRBJ2-5
d_gene: -
CDR3aa: CASSFGARGQETQYF
CDR3nt: TGTGCCAGCAGCTTCGGGGCACGCGGCCAAGAGACCCAGTACTTC

v_gene: TRBV19
abundance: -
j_gene: TRBJ1-4
d_gene: TRBD1
CDR3aa: CASSQTGLEKLFF
CDR3nt: TGTGCCAGTAGTCAGACAGGGCTTGAAAAACTGTTTTTT

v_gene: TRBV9
abundance: -
j_gene: TRBJ2-7
d_gene: TRBD2
CDR3aa: CASSPHPIGGGGLSYEQYF
CDR3nt: TGTGCCAGCAGCCCGCACCCCATCGGCGGGGGAGGGCTTTCCTACGAGCAGTACTTC

v_gene: TRBV10-3
abundance: -
j_gene: TRBJ1-2
d_gene: TRBD1
CDR3aa: CAIRSGQGLLYGYTF
CDR3nt: TGTGCCATCAGGTCGGGACAGGGGTTACTTTATGGCTACACCTTC

v_gene: TRBV5-1
abundance: once
j_gene: TRBJ2-3
d_gene: TRBD1
CDR3aa: CASSSRQGARGSTQYF
CDR3nt: TGCGCCAGCAGCTCGCGACAGGGGGCGCGGGGTTCGACGCAGTATTTT

v_gene: TRBV19
abundance: -
j_gene: TRBJ2-5
d_gene: TRBD1
CDR3aa: CASSIEDRERETQYF
CDR3nt: TGTGCCAGTAGTATTGAGGACAGGGAGAGAGAGACCCAGTACTTC

v_gene: TRBV15
abundance: -
j_gene: TRBJ2-3
d_gene: TRBD2
CDR3aa: CATILAGRTDTQYF
CDR3nt: TGTGCCACCATACTAGCGGGAAGGACAGATACGCAGTATTTT

v_gene: TRBV14
abundance: -
j_gene: TRBJ1-3
d_gene: -
CDR3aa: CASSPQGQSSGNTIYF
CDR3nt: TGTGCCAGCAGCCCCCAGGGGCAGAGCTCTGGAAACACCATATATTTT

v_gene: TRBV4-1
abundance: -
j_gene: TRBJ1-6
d_gene: TRBD1
CDR3aa: CASKTEGQGRNNSPLHF
CDR3nt: TGCGCCAGCAAGACAGAGGGACAGGGTAGAAATAATTCACCCCTCCACTTT

v_gene: TRBV28
abundance: -
j_gene: TRBJ2-7
d_gene: -
CDR3aa: CASSPTGWARGPSEGSYEQYF
CDR3nt: TGTGCCAGCAGTCCCACCGGGTGGGCCCGAGGGCCTAGCGAGGGATCCTACGAGCAGTACTTC

v_gene: TRBV30
abundance: -
j_gene: TRBJ2-2
d_gene: TRBD2
CDR3aa: CAWSMGLIIKRELSGELFF
CDR3nt: TGTGCCTGGAGTATGGGACTGATAATCAAGCGGGAGCTTAGCGGGGAGCTGTTTTTT

v_gene: TRBV5-1
abundance: -
j_gene: TRBJ1-1
d_gene: -
CDR3aa: CASSFEQGNTEAFF
CDR3nt: TGCGCCAGCAGCTTCGAACAGGGGAACACTGAAGCTTTCTTT

v_gene: TRBV7-2
abundance: -
j_gene: TRBJ2-5
d_gene: TRBD1
CDR3aa: CASSQLGQGIGETQYF
CDR3nt: TGTGCCAGCAGCCAGTTGGGACAGGGGATTGGAGAGACCCAGTACTTC

v_gene: TRBV28
abundance: -
j_gene: TRBJ2-5
d_gene: -
CDR3aa: CASRGSGGQETQYF
CDR3nt: TGTGCCAGCAGGGGGTCCGGAGGGCAAGAGACCCAGTACTTC

v_gene: TRBV5-4
abundance: -
j_gene: TRBJ1-2
d_gene: TRBD1
CDR3aa: CASSTAGQDGYTF
CDR3nt: TGTGCCAGCAGCACGGCGGGACAGGATGGCTACACCTTC

v_gene: TRBV10-3
abundance: -
j_gene: TRBJ1-3
d_gene: -
CDR3aa: CAISGVRSVPGNTIYF
CDR3nt: TGTGCCATCAGTGGCGTCAGGTCCGTTCCTGGAAACACCATATATTTT

v_gene: TRBV2
abundance: -
j_gene: TRBJ2-1
d_gene: -
CDR3aa: CASMEGGGNEQFF
CDR3nt: TGTGCCAGCATGGAGGGAGGGGGCAATGAGCAGTTCTTC

v_gene: TRBV7-9
abundance: -
j_gene: TRBJ2-4
d_gene: -
CDR3aa: CASSLDGNIQYF
CDR3nt: TGTGCCAGCAGCTTGGATGGAAACATTCAGTACTTC

v_gene: TRBV5-6
abundance: once
j_gene: TRBJ2-7
d_gene: -
CDR3aa: CASSFQGGGEQYF
CDR3nt: TGTGCCAGCAGCTTCCAGGGTGGGGGCGAGCAGTACTTC

v_gene: TRBV7-2
abundance: -
j_gene: TRBJ2-4
d_gene: -
CDR3aa: CASSMGLLAKNIQYF
CDR3nt: TGTGCCAGCAGCATGGGTCTACTAGCCAAAAACATTCAGTACTTC

v_gene: TRBV7-9
abundance: -
j_gene: TRBJ2-2
d_gene: -
CDR3aa: CASRPPGTGELFF
CDR3nt: TGTGCCAGCCGACCCCCGGGTACCGGGGAGCTGTTTTTT

v_gene: TRBV15
abundance: -
j_gene: TRBJ2-1
d_gene: TRBD2
CDR3aa: CATRTSGSLGYNEQFF
CDR3nt: TGTGCCACCCGGACTAGCGGGAGTTTGGGGTACAATGAGCAGTTCTTC

v_gene: TRBV27
abundance: -
j_gene: TRBJ1-2
d_gene: -
CDR3aa: CASSNYPPGTQSDGYTF
CDR3nt: TGTGCCAGCAGTAACTACCCCCCCGGGACCCAATCGGACGGCTACACCTTC

v_gene: TRBV5-4
abundance: -
j_gene: TRBJ2-2
d_gene: TRBD2
CDR3aa: CASSIPRGGTGELFF
CDR3nt: TGTGCCAGCAGCATCCCACGGGGGGGAACCGGGGAGCTGTTTTTT

v_gene: TRBV9
abundance: -
j_gene: TRBJ1-1
d_gene: -
CDR3aa: CASSQDSNTEAFF
CDR3nt: TGTGCCAGCAGTCAGGACAGCAACACTGAAGCTTTCTTT

v_gene: TRBV4-3
abundance: -
j_gene: TRBJ2-2
d_gene: -
CDR3aa: CASSQVGTGELFF
CDR3nt: TGCGCCAGCAGCCAAGTTGGCACCGGGGAGCTGTTTTTT

v_gene: TRBV5-1
abundance: -
j_gene: TRBJ2-7
d_gene: -
CDR3aa: CASSLSSGTYEQYF
CDR3nt: TGCGCCAGCAGCTTGTCGTCCGGGACCTACGAGCAGTACTTC

v_gene: TRBV25-1
abundance: -
j_gene: TRBJ2-1
d_gene: -
CDR3aa: CASSPLTGQNSYNEQFF
CDR3nt: TGTGCCAGCAGTCCCTTGACAGGCCAAAACTCCTACAATGAGCAGTTCTTC

v_gene: TRBV15
abundance: -
j_gene: TRBJ2-2
d_gene: TRBD2
CDR3aa: CATSRVGSWAGLAGTGELFF
CDR3nt: TGTGCCACCAGCAGAGTTGGAAGTTGGGCGGGACTAGCGGGAACCGGGGAGCTGTTTTTT

v_gene: TRBV28
abundance: once
j_gene: TRBJ1-1
d_gene: -
CDR3aa: CASDPRGDGAFF
CDR3nt: TGTGCCAGCGACCCCCGGGGGGACGGGGCTTTCTTT